The 24 T cell receptor beta chains in this list originate from one sample, sequenced in a study of neoadjuvant anti-PD-1 for oral cavity cancer. Assay: immunoSEQ multiplex PCR; the TCRdb copy retains only in-frame clones and omits some. The sample yields 10,000 or so clones, roughly 70% seen once. Indicated time point: after neoadjuvant nivolumab, at surgical resection. The sequencing used PBMCs, collected after nivolumab (anti-PD-1) treatment. The receptors here all came from a person between 40 and 79 years old with oral cavity squamous cell carcinoma.

The genes are TRBV2 and TRBJ1-1; D is perhaps TRBD1 (6 bases). With 10 bases removed from V and 1 base from J, the gap between germline ends came to 22 bases. The CDR3 sequence is 16 residues long. Germline CDR1 is SNHLY and CDR2 is FYNNEI. DNA of the CDR3: TGTGCCATCACAAGTCCCCGGGACATATGGAACACTGAAGCTTTCTTT. Translated: CAITSPRDIWNTEAFF.

The chain links TRBV2 to TRBJ1-1; TRBD1 matches at 8 bases. The germline gives CDR1 SNHLY, CDR2 FYNNEI. The V and J ends lost 6 bases and 4 bases, in that order; junction bases with no gene match: 7. This CDR3 spans 14 amino acids. The DNA of the CDR3 is TGTGCCAGCAGACTGACAGGGGAGTCCACTGAAGCTTTCTTT. It yields the protein CASRLTGESTEAFF.

This chain links TRBV6-6 with TRBJ1-1; tentatively, D is TRBD1 (5 bases). V lost 2 bases to trimming and J lost 5 bases, with 9 bases between them. The CDR3 loop spans 13 amino acids. Germline CDR1 reads MNHNY; CDR2 reads SVGAGI (reference sequence). The CDR3 here is CASSYAGRTEAFF. CDR3 in DNA: TGTGCCAGCAGTTACGCGGGGCGGACTGAAGCTTTCTTT.

The V and J genes are TRBV18 and TRBJ1-5; D unclear. The length of the CDR3 is 17 residues. The germline V and J ends were trimmed by 3 bases and 1 base, with 16 bases remaining between them. The germline gives CDR1 KGHSH, CDR2 LQKENI. CDR3 in DNA: TGTGCCAGCTCACCCTCCCCCCCTCTAGGGAGCAATCAGCCCCAGCATTTT. This codes for CASSPSPPLGSNQPQHF.

The V and J genes are TRBV5-1 and TRBJ2-2, with 12 bases aligning to TRBD1. The CDR3 runs to 15 residues. The germline V gene has CDR1 SGHRS and CDR2 YFSETQ. Trimming took 4 bases from V and 7 from J; bases not matched to a gene: 5. The CDR3 sequence: CASSPGQGAIGELFF. The CDR3 DNA is TGCGCCAGCAGCCCGGGACAGGGGGCGATCGGGGAGCTGTTTTTT.

CDR3 in amino acids: CASTPGGGPAYEQYF. As DNA, the CDR3 is TGTGCCAGCACCCCAGGCGGGGGCCCCGCCTACGAGCAGTACTTC. The chain is built from TRBV7-9 and TRBJ2-7; D possibly corresponds to TRBD2 (7 bases). Germline loops: CDR1 SEHNR, CDR2 FQNEAQ (reference sequence). V was pared by 7 bases and J by 2 bases, with 18 bases between. This CDR3 has 15 residues.

This clone has a single count. The chain is built from TRBV15 and TRBJ2-5; D remains unclear. The CDR3 contains 12 residues. Trimming stripped 1 base from V and 6 bases from J, with 6 bases between. Germline V CDR1 and CDR2: LNHNV, YYDKDF (reference sequence). CDR3 nucleotides: TGTGCCACCAGCAGAGCCGACAAGACCCAGTACTTC. It translates to CATSRADKTQYF.

This chain joins TRBV5-6 and TRBJ2-5, with 9 bases identical to TRBD1. J gave up 4 bases and V 3 bases, and 7 bases lay outside the gene matches. The germline gives CDR1 SGHDT, CDR2 YYEEEE. This CDR3 is built from 15 residues. Written as DNA, the CDR3 is TGTGCCAGCAGCTCACGGGACAGGGTAGCAGAGACCCAGTACTTC. Its protein product is CASSSRDRVAETQYF. Drawing the rest from reference TRBV5-6 and TRBJ2-5, the complete variable domain is DAGVTQSPTHLIKTRGQQVTLRCSPKSGHDTVSWYQQALGQGPQFIFQYYEEEERQRGNFPDRFSGHQFPNYSSELNVNALLLGDSALYLCASSSRDRVAETQYFGPGTRLLVL.

CDR3 coding DNA: TGTGCCAGCAGCGTAGCTTTGGGACAGGGGGCTTTTGAGCAGTTCTTC. It translates to CASSVALGQGAFEQFF. This rearrangement joins TRBV9 to TRBJ2-1; 12 bases align to TRBD1. Germline V gene lookup returns CDR1 SGDLS and CDR2 YYNGEE. The CDR3 consists of 16 residues. Trimming removed 0 bases from V and 9 bases from J; junction bases left unmatched: 7. Full variable domain (outside the CDR3, taken from reference TRBV9 and TRBJ2-1): DSGVTQTPKHLITATGQRVTLRCSPRSGDLSVYWYQQSLDQGLQFLIQYYNGEERAKGNILERFSAQQFPDLHSELNLSSLELGDSALYFCASSVALGQGAFEQFFGPGTRLTVL.

This sequence joins TRBV7-2 and TRBJ2-3; D is undetermined. Trimming removed 5 bases from V and 5 bases from J, with 5 bases in between. CDR3 length: 11 residues. Germline-derived CDR1 and CDR2 are SGHTA and FQGNSA. CDR3 protein: CASSPRDTQYF. The CDR3 nucleotides read TGTGCCAGCAGCCCTAGAGATACGCAGTATTTT.

This clone was recorded a few times. J is TRBJ1-4 and V is TRBV4-2; 11 bases align to TRBD1. Looked up from germline, CDR1 is LGHNA and CDR2 is YNFKEQ. V was pared by 1 base and J by 4 bases, with 11 bases of the junction left unmatched. The CDR3 totals 19 residues. The CDR3 region has the DNA TGTGCCAGCAGCCAAGGTGGACAGGGGGCCGTAGATTTTAATGAAAAACTGTTTTTT. Translation gives CASSQGGQGAVDFNEKLFF.

The chain carries TRBV7-2 and TRBJ2-3; 11 nucleotides match TRBD2. The CDR3 consists of 15 residues. Germline CDR1 and CDR2: SGHTA and FQGNSA. V shed 3 bases and J 3 bases; nucleotides not matched to a gene: 2. CDR3 sequence: CASSFSGGATDTQYF. CDR3 in DNA: TGTGCCAGCAGCTTTAGCGGGGGGGCAACAGATACGCAGTATTTT.

CDR3: CASSLRGPTGLAGLRAGELFF. The DNA of the CDR3 is TGCGCCAGCAGCTTGCGGGGGCCGACGGGACTAGCGGGATTAAGGGCCGGGGAGCTGTTTTTT. This rearrangement joins TRBV5-1 to TRBJ2-2; 13 nucleotides match TRBD2. This CDR3 comprises 21 residues. J gave up 6 bases and V 1 base, and 18 bases lay outside the gene matches. CDR1 and CDR2 (germline): SGHRS, YFSETQ.

The chain has TRBV6-1 and TRBJ2-1; 7 nucleotides align to TRBD2. This CDR3 comprises 18 residues. CDR1 MNHNS and CDR2 SASEGT come from the germline V gene. V lost 1 base, J lost 6 bases, and 15 bases stayed unmatched. The CDR3 sequence: CASSEGWGPRGDGNEQFF. The DNA for the CDR3 is TGTGCCAGCAGTGAAGGCTGGGGACCCCGGGGGGACGGCAATGAGCAGTTCTTC.

V is TRBV27 and J is TRBJ1-2; 10 positions agree with TRBD1. Germline values: CDR1 MNHEY, CDR2 SMNVEV (reference sequence). The CDR3 spans 17 residues. The trim removed 1 base at V and 8 bases at J, leaving 13 bases unmatched. CDR3 bases: TGTGCCAGCAGTTTATGGGTTTGGGGGACAGGGGTTTGGGGCTACACCTTC. Translated, it gives CASSLWVWGTGVWGYTF.

The rearrangement joins TRBV28 to TRBJ1-2; perhaps TRBD1 as D (5 bases). V was cut by 7 bases and J by 3 bases, with 18 bases left in between. CDR3 length: 15 amino acids. Per germline, CDR1 MDHEN and CDR2 SYDVKM. In DNA, the CDR3 is TGTGCCAGCATTCTGGCCCAGGGACGGCACTATGGCTACACCTTC. Its translation: CASILAQGRHYGYTF.

V is TRBV5-6 and J is TRBJ2-5, with D perhaps matching TRBD2 (6 bases). CDR1 SGHDT and CDR2 YYEEEE come from the germline V gene. The CDR3 totals 15 residues. V shed 2 bases and J shed 5 bases, with 16 bases lying between them. This CDR3 is CASSLKGRGSETQYF. DNA of the CDR3: TGTGCCAGCAGCTTAAAAGGCCGGGGGAGTGAGACCCAGTACTTC.

V gene TRBV27 combines with J gene TRBJ2-7; 13 positions agree with TRBD2. Trimming cost V 6 bases and J 12 bases; bases outside gene matches: 14. Germline CDR1 reads MNHEY; CDR2 reads SMNVEV (reference sequence). CDR3 length: 15 amino acids. Here the CDR3 DNA reads TGTGCCAGCAGCCGAGACGGACTAGCGGGAGAGATGGCGTACTTC. It is translated as CASSRDGLAGEMAYF.

Here the CDR3 reads CSAEQGYNEQFF. The CDR3 nucleotides are TGCAGCGCAGAACAGGGTTACAATGAGCAGTTCTTC. V usage is TRBV29-1 and J usage is TRBJ2-1; D perhaps matches TRBD1 (6 bases). Trimming pared 7 bases from V and 4 bases from J, leaving 11 bases between. The V gene's germline CDR1 is SQVTM and CDR2 ANQGSEA. The CDR3 totals 12 residues.

This clone was seen a few times. The chain joins TRBV5-1 to TRBJ1-6; no reliable D call. CDR1 and CDR2 from the germline V gene are SGHRS and YFSETQ. Trimming cost V 4 bases and J 10 bases, with 15 bases left between them. The length of the CDR3 is 14 residues. DNA for the CDR3: TGCGCCAGCAGCAACGCTGGTTTCGACTCACCCCTCCACTTT. Protein sequence: CASSNAGFDSPLHF.

This sequence joins TRBV5-1 and TRBJ2-1, with D possibly being TRBD2 (5 bases). Trimming removed 2 bases from V and 5 bases from J, with 17 bases in between. The CDR3 runs 16 residues. The germline CDR1 and CDR2 sequences are SGHRS and YFSETQ. The CDR3 protein is CASSFSGLKAHNEQFF. CDR3 sequence (DNA): TGCGCCAGCAGCTTCAGCGGACTTAAAGCCCACAATGAGCAGTTCTTC.

This chain uses TRBV10-3 with TRBJ2-1; 9 bases fit TRBD1. J lost 7 bases, V lost 0 bases, and 4 bases had no gene match. The CDR3 extends over 15 amino acids. The germline gives CDR1 ENHRY, CDR2 SYGVKD. CDR3 loop: CAISESGTGRNEQFF. The DNA for the CDR3 is TGTGCCATCAGTGAGTCGGGGACAGGGAGAAATGAGCAGTTCTTC.

The gene calls are TRBV5-6 and TRBJ1-2; unclear D gene. The CDR3 has 13 amino acids. V was cut by 5 bases and J by 3 bases, with 11 bases left in between. CDR1 is SGHDT, CDR2 YYEEEE, per germline. The chain's CDR3 is CASRPDGYYGYTF. For the CDR3, the DNA is TGTGCCAGCAGACCTGACGGCTACTATGGCTACACCTTC. The full variable domain, rest sourced from reference TRBV5-6 and TRBJ1-2, is DAGVTQSPTHLIKTRGQQVTLRCSPKSGHDTVSWYQQALGQGPQFIFQYYEEEERQRGNFPDRFSGHQFPNYSSELNVNALLLGDSALYLCASRPDGYYGYTFGSGTRLTVV.

The chain combines TRBV28 with TRBJ1-1, with D unresolved. In germline, CDR1 is MDHEN, CDR2 SYDVKM. The CDR3 length is 16 residues. V dropped 7 bases and J dropped 5 bases, with 23 bases sitting between them. The chain's CDR3 is CASTPDPTSGLTEAFF. CDR3 in DNA: TGTGCCAGCACCCCCGACCCGACTTCCGGACTGACTGAAGCTTTCTTT.